This TCR beta chain stems from a study of T cells in Graves' hyperthyroidism and ophthalmopathy. Study overall: Peripheral blood was secured at the point of initial diagnosis, before any treatment. The study, taken as a whole, reports: Researchers report that a 13 V-J model separated ophthalmopathy from stable hyperthyroidism.

This clonotype came up many times. Its specificity is not known. Trimming stripped 3 bases from V and 1 base from J, with 10 bases between. The CDR3 consists of 15 residues. Germline assignment: CDR1 SNHLY and CDR2 FYNNEI. The TCR beta CDR3 regions underwent amplification using RNA transcripts as the source. Using the HTBI primer set, a first-round RT-PCR was run on the TCR CDR3. TCRdb reprocessed the multiplex PCR reads via MiXCR and lists one record per CDR3 protein. This table holds 250,000 to 300,000 distinct CDR3 sequences, roughly 19% found once. The rearrangement uses TRBV2 and TRBJ1-5, with D perhaps matching TRBD1 (6 bases). Input material: blood. The source of this sequence is a man between 45 and 60 years old with Graves' ophthalmopathy. DNA for the CDR3: TGTGCCAGCAGTGATGGGGGGGCGAGCAATCAGCCCCAGCATTTT. It encodes CASSDGGASNQPQHF.